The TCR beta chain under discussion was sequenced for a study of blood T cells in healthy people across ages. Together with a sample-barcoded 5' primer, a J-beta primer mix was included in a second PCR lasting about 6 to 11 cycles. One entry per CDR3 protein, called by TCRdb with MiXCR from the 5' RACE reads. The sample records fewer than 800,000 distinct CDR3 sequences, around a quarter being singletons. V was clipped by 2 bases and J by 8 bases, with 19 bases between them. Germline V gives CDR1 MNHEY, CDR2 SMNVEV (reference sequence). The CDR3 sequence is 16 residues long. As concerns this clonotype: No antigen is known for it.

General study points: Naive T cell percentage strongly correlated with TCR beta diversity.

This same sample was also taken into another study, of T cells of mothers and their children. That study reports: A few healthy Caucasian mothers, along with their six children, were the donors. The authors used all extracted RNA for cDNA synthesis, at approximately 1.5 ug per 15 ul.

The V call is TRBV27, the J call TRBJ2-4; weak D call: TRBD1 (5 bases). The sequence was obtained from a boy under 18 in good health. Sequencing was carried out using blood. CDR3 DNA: TGTGCCAGCAGTTTAGCCCCGGGCAGGGCGTTGGACATTCAGTACTTC. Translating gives CASSLAPGRALDIQYF.